This T cell receptor (beta chain) was documented in a study of T cells in Graves' hyperthyroidism and ophthalmopathy. This clonotype came up many times. Antigen: not known. General study results and limits: A 13 V-J signature model discriminated ophthalmopathy versus stable hyperthyroidism.

CDR1 and CDR2 (germline): SGHTA, FQGNSA. J gave up 6 bases and V 4 bases, and 11 bases lay outside the gene matches. This CDR3 is 16 amino acids long. From RNA transcripts, TCR beta CDR3 regions were amplified. TCR CDR3 regions were first amplified by RT-PCR with HTBI primers. TCRdb reprocessed the multiplex PCR reads with MiXCR, giving one entry per CDR3 protein. This sample carries 300,000 to 500,000 distinct CDR3 sequences, around 14% of them seen once, and the ten largest clones take approximately 32%. Recently diagnosed hyperthyroidism of less than 2 months' duration affected patients aged 18 to 65.

Sequences were obtained from blood. The rearrangement joins TRBV7-2 to TRBJ2-1; TRBD2 matches 8 bases. The origin of this receptor is a woman in her twenties or thirties with Graves' hyperthyroidism. CDR3 bases: TGTGCCAGCAGCTCGAGCGGGGGTTCAAAAAGCAATGAGCAGTTCTTC. Translation: CASSSSGGSKSNEQFF.